Shown below are 23 T cell receptor beta chains from a single sample sequenced in a study of Ad26.COV2.S vaccination and SARS-CoV-2 variants. Treatment indicated: some 20 received Ad26.COV2.S at low or high dose, single or two shots; several received placebo; per-sample allocation not given. Specimens were obtained on day 63 following the first vaccine or placebo injection. The repertoire was sequenced with immunoSEQ multiplex PCR; TCRdb's copy has only in-frame clones and lacks some. The sample lists roughly 700,000 clones, around 92% occurring once. Source: peripheral blood, taken in a trial of Ad26.COV2.S vaccine versus placebo. The receptors derive from a person between 18 and 60 years old who received the Ad26.COV2.S COVID-19 vaccine or a placebo.

The gene calls are TRBV7-8 and TRBJ1-5, with a weak D call TRBD1 (6 bases). Germline CDR1 is SGHVS and CDR2 is FQNEAQ. The CDR3 covers 13 residues. The V and J ends lost 5 bases and 5 bases respectively, with 10 bases between them. The CDR3 region is CASSLTGYQPQHF. DNA for the CDR3: TGTGCCAGCAGCCTAACAGGGTATCAGCCCCAGCATTTT.

The chain has TRBV15 and TRBJ2-5; 7 bases map to TRBD2. Trimming at V came to 0 bases and at J to 3 bases, leaving 4 bases not matched to a gene. This CDR3 is built from 15 residues. Germline-derived CDR1 and CDR2 are LNHNV and YYDKDF (reference sequence). CDR3 residues: CATSRDRLAEETQYF. The CDR3 DNA follows: TGTGCCACCAGCAGAGACCGACTAGCCGAAGAGACCCAGTACTTC.

The chain couples TRBV6-5 to TRBJ2-7; D uncertain. CDR3 length: 12 amino acids. The germline CDR1 and CDR2 sequences are MNHEY and SVGAGI. V was cut by 6 bases and J by 0 bases, with 6 bases left in between. The DNA of the CDR3 is TGTGCCAGCAGGGACGGCTCCTACGAGCAGTACTTC. It is translated as CASRDGSYEQYF.

The rearrangement joins TRBV29-1 to TRBJ1-1; 10 positions match TRBD1. V lost 7 bases, J lost 4 bases, and 6 bases stayed unmatched. Germline V gene sequence: CDR1 SQVTM, CDR2 ANQGSEA. CDR3 length equals 13 residues. The CDR3 DNA reads TGCAGCGGGCGACAGGGGGCCACCACTGAAGCTTTCTTT. This encodes CSGRQGATTEAFF.

This chain joins TRBV13 and TRBJ2-1; TRBD2 is a possible D gene (5 bases). This CDR3 region has 12 residues. The V and J ends lost 3 bases and 14 bases respectively, with 14 bases between them. Germline V gene lookup returns CDR1 PRHDT and CDR2 FYEKMQ (reference sequence). CDR3 coding DNA: TGTGCCAGCAGCTTTGTAGCGTCGATGGAGTTCTTC. Its protein is CASSFVASMEFF.

The CDR3 DNA follows: TGCAGCGTCCGCCAGGACAGGTACGAGCAGTACTTC. Its protein is CSVRQDRYEQYF. This chain links TRBV29-1 with TRBJ2-7; TRBD1 matches 7 bases. The CDR3 runs 12 residues. The ends lost 6 bases at V and 4 bases at J; junction bases unmatched: 6. Per germline, CDR1 SQVTM and CDR2 ANQGSEA.

The CDR3 DNA follows: TGTGCCAGCAGCTTAGAAGTTCAGGTCTACAATGAGCAGTTCTTC. It encodes CASSLEVQVYNEQFF. The chain couples TRBV7-2 to TRBJ2-1; D ambiguous. V lost 1 base to trimming and J lost 3 bases, with 10 bases between them. The CDR3 is 15 amino acids. Germline V gene lookup returns CDR1 SGHTA and CDR2 FQGNSA.

The gene calls are TRBV5-1 and TRBJ1-1; D is ambiguous. The germline V gene encodes CDR1 SGHRS and CDR2 YFSETQ. Trimming took 4 bases from V and 0 from J, leaving 7 bases between them. This CDR3 is built from 13 residues. CDR3 in DNA: TGCGCCAGCAGCAGCCCAATGAACACTGAAGCTTTCTTT. Protein sequence: CASSSPMNTEAFF.

The chain recombines TRBV7-9 with TRBJ2-5, with 7 bases identical to TRBD1. With 2 bases clipped from V and 2 bases from J, the junction kept 14 bases outside the gene matches. Looked up from germline, CDR1 is SEHNR and CDR2 is FQNEAQ (reference sequence). The CDR3 covers 18 residues. CDR3 in amino acids: CASSLKSRDRELQETQYF. The CDR3 nucleotides are TGTGCCAGCAGCTTAAAATCTAGGGACAGAGAACTGCAAGAGACCCAGTACTTC.

The chain recombines TRBV19 with TRBJ2-3; D tentatively fits TRBD1 or TRBD2 (5 bases each). This CDR3 is built from 13 residues. The germline V gene has CDR1 LNHDA and CDR2 SQIVND (reference sequence). With 7 bases removed from V and 5 bases from J, the gap between germline ends came to 13 bases. CDR3 nucleotides: TGTGCCAGTAACCAGGGAGAGGGAGATACGCAGTATTTT. Translated: CASNQGEGDTQYF.

The chain carries TRBV5-4 and TRBJ2-3; TRBD2 is a possible D gene (5 bases). CDR3 length: 15 residues. CDR1 is SGHNT and CDR2 is YYREEE in the germline V gene (reference sequence). V shed 3 bases and J shed 6 bases, with 17 bases lying between them. The CDR3 nucleotides read TGTGCCAGCAGCTGGGCCCCTTCTAGCATCGATACGCAGTATTTT. This encodes CASSWAPSSIDTQYF.

The rearrangement uses TRBV29-1 and TRBJ2-7; maybe TRBD2 (6 bases). The ends were cut back, 6 bases at V and 0 bases at J, with 9 bases in the middle. This CDR3 contains 12 residues. The germline CDR1 and CDR2 sequences are SQVTM and ANQGSEA. Written as DNA, the CDR3 is TGCAGCGTCGTGGAGGGCTCCTACGAGCAGTACTTC. This translates into CSVVEGSYEQYF.

The chain uses TRBV9 and TRBJ2-1; tentative D call: TRBD2 (6 bases). The V end lost 3 bases, the J end lost 4 bases, and 11 bases lay between the germline ends. This CDR3 region has 14 residues. The V gene's germline CDR1 is SGDLS and CDR2 YYNGEE. CDR3 nucleotides: TGTGCCAGCAGCGGGGCGGGACTTTACAATGAGCAGTTCTTC. The encoded protein is CASSGAGLYNEQFF.

The chain employs TRBV4-3 and TRBJ1-4; D is unclear. The CDR3 totals 16 residues. Between the trimmed V and J ends, which lost 0 bases and 5 bases, there was a span of 13 bases. CDR1 is LGHNA and CDR2 is YSLEER in the germline V gene. CDR3 sequence: CASSQDRAGENEKLFF. The CDR3 DNA reads TGCGCCAGCAGCCAAGATCGGGCGGGTGAGAATGAAAAACTGTTTTTT.

The genes are TRBV19 and TRBJ1-1, with 9 bases fitting TRBD1. V dropped 10 bases and J dropped 8; count of bases not matched to a gene: 8. CDR3 size: 12 residues. Germline V gene lookup returns CDR1 LNHDA and CDR2 SQIVND (reference sequence). CDR3 DNA sequence: TGTGCCACACTGGGACAGGGACTCGAAGCTTTCTTT. Translating it yields CATLGQGLEAFF.

The rearrangement joins TRBV2 to TRBJ2-2; weak D call: TRBD2 (5 bases). Germline-derived CDR1 and CDR2 are SNHLY and FYNNEI. This CDR3 region has 14 residues. Trimming took 1 base from V and 7 from J, leaving 10 bases between them. The CDR3 DNA sequence: TGTGCCAGCAGTGAAGGAGGGATCGGCGGGGAGCTGTTTTTT. It translates to CASSEGGIGGELFF.

The chain employs TRBV2 and TRBJ1-6; no definite D call. Trimming removed 9 bases at V and 5 bases at J, with 8 bases between. This CDR3 spans 12 amino acids. The germline V gene has CDR1 SNHLY and CDR2 FYNNEI. In nucleotides, the CDR3 is TGTGCCAGAGGAGGCAATAATTCACCCCTCCACTTT. Amino acids: CARGGNNSPLHF. Using reference TRBV2 and TRBJ1-6 for the parts outside the CDR3, the full variable domain is EPEVTQTPSHQVTQMGQEVILRCVPISNHLYFYWYRQILGQKVEFLVSFYNNEISEKSEIFDDQFSVERPDGSNFTLKIRSTKLEDSAMYFCARGGNNSPLHFGNGTRLTVT.

The chain combines TRBV11-1 with TRBJ1-1; D is ambiguous. In germline, CDR1 is SGHAT, CDR2 FQDESV (reference sequence). This CDR3 has 13 amino acids. The V end was cut by 1 base, the J end by 1 base, with 4 bases between. CDR3 in amino acids: CASSLGTNTEAFF. The CDR3 DNA follows: TGTGCCAGCAGCTTAGGGACGAACACTGAAGCTTTCTTT.

The V and J genes are TRBV18 and TRBJ1-2, with 7 bases aligning to TRBD1. Germline V CDR1 and CDR2: KGHSH, LQKENI. V trimming: 6 bases; J trimming: 3 bases; junction bases outside the gene matches: 4. The CDR3 spans 13 residues. CDR3 amino acids: CASSFDRDYGYTF. CDR3 DNA: TGTGCCAGCTCCTTCGACAGGGACTATGGCTACACCTTC. Looking up the rest from reference TRBV18 and TRBJ1-2 gives the full variable domain: NAGVMQNPRHLVRRRGQEARLRCSPMKGHSHVYWYRQLPEEGLKFMVYLQKENIIDESGMPKERFSAEFPKEGPSILRIQQVVRGDSAAYFCASSFDRDYGYTFGSGTRLTVV.

This clone has only one observation. The CDR3 spells CASSLTMNTEAFF. CDR3 nucleotides: TGCGCCAGCAGCTTGACCATGAACACTGAAGCTTTCTTT. This chain joins TRBV5-1 and TRBJ1-1; unclear D gene. The germline gives CDR1 SGHRS, CDR2 YFSETQ. The CDR3 spans 13 residues. V was trimmed by 1 base and J by 0 bases, leaving 4 bases between them.

The rearrangement joins TRBV5-1 to TRBJ2-3, with D tentatively TRBD2 (5 bases). The ends were cut back, 0 bases at V and 4 bases at J, with 15 bases in the middle. Looked up from germline, CDR1 is SGHRS and CDR2 is YFSETQ. The CDR3 is made up of 16 amino acids. The CDR3 here is CASSLGGSVGADTQYF. The CDR3 nucleotides read TGCGCCAGCAGCTTGGGAGGGTCCGTTGGCGCAGATACGCAGTATTTT. Full variable domain (missing parts from reference TRBV5-1 and TRBJ2-3): KAGVTQTPRYLIKTRGQQVTLSCSPISGHRSVSWYQQTPGQGLQFLFEYFSETQRNKGNFPGRFSGRQFSNSRSEMNVSTLELGDSALYLCASSLGGSVGADTQYFGPGTRLTVL.

J is TRBJ2-1 and V is TRBV5-1; 7 nucleotides agree with TRBD2. Trimming removed 1 base from V and 6 bases from J; junction bases left unmatched: 1. Germline assignment: CDR1 SGHRS and CDR2 YFSETQ. This CDR3 has 13 amino acids. The DNA for the CDR3 is TGCGCCAGCAGCTTGTGGGAGGGCAATGAGCAGTTCTTC. It codes for CASSLWEGNEQFF.

This sequence joins TRBV6-5 and TRBJ1-4; the D gene is possibly TRBD1 (6 bases). This CDR3 comprises 15 residues. Trimming took off 2 bases at V and 8 bases at J, with 15 bases between the two ends. The V gene's germline CDR1 is MNHEY and CDR2 SVGAGI. CDR3: CASSYGQPTREKLFF. The CDR3 nucleotides are TGTGCCAGCAGTTACGGACAGCCTACTAGGGAAAAACTGTTTTTT.